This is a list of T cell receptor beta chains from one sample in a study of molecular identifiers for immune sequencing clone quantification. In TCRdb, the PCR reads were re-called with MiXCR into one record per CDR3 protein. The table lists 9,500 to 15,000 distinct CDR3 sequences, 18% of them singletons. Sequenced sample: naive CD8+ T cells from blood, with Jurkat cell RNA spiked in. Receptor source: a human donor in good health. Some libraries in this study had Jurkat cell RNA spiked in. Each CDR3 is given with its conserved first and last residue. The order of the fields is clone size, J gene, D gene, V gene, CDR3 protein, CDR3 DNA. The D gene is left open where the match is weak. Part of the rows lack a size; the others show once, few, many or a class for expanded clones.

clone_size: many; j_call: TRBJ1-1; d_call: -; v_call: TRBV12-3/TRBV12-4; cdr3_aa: CASRAPQAMNTEAFF; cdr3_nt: TGTGCCAGCAGGGCACCACAGGCCATGAACACTGAAGCTTTCTTT
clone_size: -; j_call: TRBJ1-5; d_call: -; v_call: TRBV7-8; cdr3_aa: CASSSQVTNQPQHF; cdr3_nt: TGTGCCAGCAGCTCACAGGTGACCAATCAGCCCCAGCATTTT
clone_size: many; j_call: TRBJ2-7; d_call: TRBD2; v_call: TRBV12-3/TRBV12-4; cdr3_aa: CASSTSPSGTYEQYF; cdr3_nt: TGTGCCAGCAGTACCTCGCCTAGCGGTACCTACGAGCAGTACTTC
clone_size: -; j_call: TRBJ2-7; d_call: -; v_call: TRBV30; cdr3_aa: CARTAGAGNEQYF; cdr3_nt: TGTGCCAGGACGGCAGGGGCAGGGAACGAGCAGTACTTC
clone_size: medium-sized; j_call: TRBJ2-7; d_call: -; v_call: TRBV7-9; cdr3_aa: CASSLGGRYEQYF; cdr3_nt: TGTGCCAGCAGCTTAGGAGGGAGGTACGAGCAGTACTTC
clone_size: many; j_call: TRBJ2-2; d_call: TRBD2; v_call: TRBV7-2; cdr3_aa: CASTPRLAGGTGELFF; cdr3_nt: TGTGCCAGCACCCCCAGACTAGCGGGAGGCACCGGGGAGCTGTTTTTT
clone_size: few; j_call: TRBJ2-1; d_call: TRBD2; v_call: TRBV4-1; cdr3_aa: CASSLSGSSYNEQFF; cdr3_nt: TGCGCCAGCAGCCTTAGCGGGAGTTCCTACAATGAGCAGTTCTTC
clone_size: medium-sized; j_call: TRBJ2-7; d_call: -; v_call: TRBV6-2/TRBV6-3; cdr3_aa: CASSLAYSGYEQYF; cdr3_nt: TGTGCCAGCAGCTTGGCCTACTCGGGCTACGAGCAGTACTTC
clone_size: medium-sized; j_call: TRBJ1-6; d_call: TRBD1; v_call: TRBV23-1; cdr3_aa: CASSHLTGEGSPLHF; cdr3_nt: TGCGCCAGCAGTCACCTGACAGGGGAAGGCTCACCCCTCCACTTT
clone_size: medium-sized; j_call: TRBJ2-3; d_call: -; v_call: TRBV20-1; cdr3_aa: CSASREVIDTQYF; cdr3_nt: TGCAGTGCTAGCAGGGAAGTGATAGATACGCAGTATTTT
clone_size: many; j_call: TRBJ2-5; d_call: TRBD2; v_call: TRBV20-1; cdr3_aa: CSASGRWEETQYF; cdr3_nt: TGCAGTGCTAGCGGGAGGTGGGAAGAGACCCAGTACTTC
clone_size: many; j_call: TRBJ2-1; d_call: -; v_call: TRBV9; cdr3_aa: CASSRSSYNEQFF; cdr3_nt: TGTGCCAGCTCCCGTAGCTCCTACAATGAGCAGTTCTTC
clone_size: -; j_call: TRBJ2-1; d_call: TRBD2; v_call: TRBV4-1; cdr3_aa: CASSPTLLAGGPVEQFF; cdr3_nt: TGCGCCAGCAGCCCCACCCTACTAGCGGGAGGGCCAGTCGAGCAGTTCTTC
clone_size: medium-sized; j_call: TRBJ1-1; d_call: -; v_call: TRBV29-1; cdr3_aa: CSVEIRGNTEAFF; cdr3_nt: TGCAGCGTTGAGATCAGGGGGAACACTGAAGCTTTCTTT
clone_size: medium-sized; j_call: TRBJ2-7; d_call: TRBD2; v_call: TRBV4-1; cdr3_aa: CASSQVGGRASYEQYF; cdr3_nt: TGCGCCAGCAGCCAAGTAGGAGGGAGGGCTTCCTACGAGCAGTACTTC
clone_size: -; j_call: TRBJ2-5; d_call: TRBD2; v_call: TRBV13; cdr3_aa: CASSSTTGLAEYQETQYF; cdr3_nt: TGTGCCAGCAGCTCAACTACCGGACTAGCGGAGTACCAAGAGACCCAGTACTTC
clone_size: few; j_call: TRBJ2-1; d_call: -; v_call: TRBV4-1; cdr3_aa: CASSQSASSYNEQFF; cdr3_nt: TGCGCCAGCAGCCAAAGCGCGAGCTCCTACAATGAGCAGTTCTTC
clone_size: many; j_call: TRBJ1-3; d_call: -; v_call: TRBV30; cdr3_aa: CAWTGPLALGNTIYF; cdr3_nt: TGTGCCTGGACGGGACCTCTTGCACTTGGAAACACCATATATTTT
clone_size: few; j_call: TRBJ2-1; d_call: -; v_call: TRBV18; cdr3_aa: CASSSNIGPYNEQFF; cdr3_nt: TGTGCCAGCTCATCGAACATTGGCCCTTACAATGAGCAGTTCTTC
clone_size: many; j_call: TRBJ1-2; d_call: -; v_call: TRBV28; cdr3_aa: CASSLGAGSLF; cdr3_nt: TGTGCCAGCAGTTTAGGAGCAGGGTCATTATTT